This entry concerns a single T cell receptor (beta chain). This entry is derived from a study of cytomegalovirus exposure and HLA in healthy donors. Study-wide background: There were over 350 genotyped donors. Of these, roughly 86% fell in the genetic ancestry cluster associated with self-reported Caucasian donors.

Looked up from germline, CDR1 is SGHTA and CDR2 is FQGNSA. Trimming took 1 base from V and 7 from J, leaving 13 bases between them. This CDR3 region has 14 residues. The PCR was carried out with 60 Vbeta primers and 13 Jbeta primers. Sequenced by immunoSEQ multiplex PCR; TCRdb stores in-frame clones only, minus some. This table holds around 100,000 clones, 70% found once. Sequenced: PBMCs. The chain joins TRBV7-2 to TRBJ1-2, with D hard to call. This clonotype was obtained from a man aged 25-40 years in good health and CMV-seropositive. Here the CDR3 reads CASSLDYGSGGYTF. The CDR3 region has the DNA TGTGCCAGCAGCTTAGACTACGGGAGCGGTGGCTACACCTTC.